The 16 T cell receptor beta chains given below trace back to one sample, sequenced in a study of T-cell reconstitution after alpha-beta-depleted transplantation in children. Preparation of the TCRbeta library was carried out with unique molecular identifiers. Each CDR3 protein is one row after TCRdb ran MiXCR on the PCR reads. This table holds about 460,000 distinct CDR3 sequences, about 10% found once. Sequencing used PBMCs, obtained before TCRalphabeta/CD19-depleted stem cell transplant. The receptors derive from a child aged 2 to 10 with inherited bone marrow failure, due to receive a stem cell transplant.

This clonotype was counted many times. The chain uses TRBV2 and TRBJ2-1; no clear D gene. CDR1 is SNHLY, CDR2 FYNNEI, per germline. The germline V and J ends were trimmed by 4 bases and 0 bases, with 13 bases remaining between them. This CDR3 contains 16 residues. Here the CDR3 DNA reads TGTGCCAGCAGTGGAAGCTCTATGCCCTCCTACAATGAGCAGTTCTTC. It encodes CASSGSSMPSYNEQFF. Full variable domain (remainder filled in from reference TRBV2 and TRBJ2-1): EPEVTQTPSHQVTQMGQEVILRCVPISNHLYFYWYRQILGQKVEFLVSFYNNEISEKSEIFDDQFSVERPDGSNFTLKIRSTKLEDSAMYFCASSGSSMPSYNEQFFGPGTRLTVL.

This clonotype has more than one count but fewer than ten. V gene TRBV15 combines with J gene TRBJ2-1; 12 bases are shared with TRBD2. Germline CDR1 and CDR2: LNHNV and YYDKDF (reference sequence). This CDR3 has 16 amino acids. Trimming removed 2 bases from V and 15 bases from J; junction bases left unmatched: 14. CDR3 amino acids: CATSRRAGTSGPHAFF. Written as DNA, the CDR3 is TGTGCCACCAGCAGACGAGCCGGGACTAGCGGGCCCCATGCGTTCTTC.

This clonotype was seen at least ten times. V gene TRBV5-1 combines with J gene TRBJ2-7, with 13 positions matching TRBD2. The CDR3 contains 16 residues. The germline V gene encodes CDR1 SGHRS and CDR2 YFSETQ. J lost 4 bases, V lost 3 bases, and 7 bases had no gene match. The CDR3 protein is CASSSRPGLAGYEQYF. In nucleotides, the CDR3 is TGCGCCAGCAGCTCCCGACCGGGACTAGCGGGATACGAGCAGTACTTC.

At least ten counts were recorded for this clonotype. The CDR3 sequence is CASSQVRQGSYEQYF. The CDR3 region has the DNA TGCGCCAGCAGCCAAGTGCGCCAGGGGTCCTACGAGCAGTACTTC. This chain joins TRBV4-3 and TRBJ2-7, with D possibly matching TRBD1 (6 bases). CDR1 and CDR2 from the germline V gene are LGHNA and YSLEER. The V and J ends lost 1 base and 1 base respectively, with 11 bases between them. The CDR3 length is 15 residues.

This clonotype was recorded at least ten times. This chain joins TRBV29-1 and TRBJ2-1, with D unclear. The CDR3 length is 15 residues. In germline, CDR1 is SQVTM, CDR2 ANQGSEA. Trimming removed 7 bases from V and 3 bases from J, with 19 bases in between. The CDR3 region has the DNA TGCAGCGCGTGGGTCAGGACCGGGTTCTACAATGAGCAGTTCTTC. Translating it yields CSAWVRTGFYNEQFF.

This clonotype was counted ten times or more. CDR3 amino acids: CASSPSDASKNIQYF. CDR3 DNA: TGTGCCAGCAGCCCGAGTGACGCGTCCAAAAACATTCAGTACTTC. V is TRBV7-9 and J is TRBJ2-4; no clear D. This CDR3 region has 15 residues. V lost 5 bases, J lost 2 bases, and 13 bases lay in between. Germline V gives CDR1 SEHNR, CDR2 FQNEAQ (reference sequence). The variable domain in full, with the rest retrieved from reference TRBV7-9 and TRBJ2-4, is DTGVSQNPRHKITKRGQNVTFRCDPISEHNRLYWYRQTLGQGPEFLTYFQNEAQLEKSRLLSDRFSAERPKGSFSTLEIQRTEQGDSAMYLCASSPSDASKNIQYFGAGTRLSVL.

The sample holds many counts of this clonotype. The V and J genes are TRBV30 and TRBJ1-1, with D hard to call. CDR1 is GTSNPN and CDR2 is SVGIG in the germline V gene (reference sequence). V lost 6 bases to trimming and J lost 7 bases, with 3 bases between them. The CDR3 runs 8 residues. CDR3 sequence reads: CACCEAFF. The CDR3 nucleotides read TGTGCCTGCTGTGAAGCTTTCTTT.

This clonotype was observed a few times. As DNA, the CDR3 is TGTGCCAGCAGCCCCCTCAGGGGGCCGGGCGGAAACACCATATATTTT. Translation: CASSPLRGPGGNTIYF. The chain is built from TRBV28 and TRBJ1-3, with 8 bases that match TRBD1. CDR1 and CDR2 from the germline V gene are MDHEN and SYDVKM. This CDR3 contains 16 residues. Trimming cost V 6 bases and J 4 bases; bases outside gene matches: 11.

There are many counts of this clonotype. V and J are TRBV12-3 or TRBV12-4 and TRBJ2-7, with 8 bases that match TRBD2. This CDR3 spans 14 amino acids. The ends lost 6 bases at V and 4 bases at J; junction bases unmatched: 8. CDR3 region: CASSRDSGTYEQYF. CDR3 coding DNA: TGTGCCAGCAGCCGGGATAGCGGGACTTACGAGCAGTACTTC.

In its sample, this clonotype was seen many times. CDR3 protein: CASIADRGGNTIYF. The CDR3, as DNA: TGTGCCAGCATCGCAGACAGGGGAGGAAACACCATATATTTT. The chain is built from TRBV7-2 and TRBJ1-3; 8 bases match TRBD1. Germline V lookup: CDR1 SGHTA, CDR2 FQGNSA. Germline trimming cut 7 bases from V and 4 bases from J; bases unmatched to any gene: 6. The CDR3 runs 14 residues.

Ten or more counts support this clonotype. The CDR3 loop reads CAISGQGAYEQYF. CDR3 nucleotides: TGTGCCATCAGTGGGCAGGGAGCCTACGAGCAGTACTTC. The chain joins TRBV10-3 to TRBJ2-7; either TRBD1 or TRBD2 may supply D (5 bases each). Trimming cost V 4 bases and J 2 bases, with 9 bases left between them. The CDR3 totals 13 residues. Germline-derived CDR1 and CDR2 are ENHRY and SYGVKD.

Ten or more counts support this clonotype. CDR3 loop: CASRILAAQSTYEQYF. The CDR3 DNA sequence: TGTGCCAGCAGGATCCTCGCCGCACAAAGCACCTACGAGCAGTACTTC. The rearrangement joins TRBV28 to TRBJ2-7; D ambiguous. The V and J ends lost 6 bases and 2 bases respectively, with 20 bases between them. The CDR3 is 16 residues long. The germline V gene has CDR1 MDHEN and CDR2 SYDVKM.

There are many counts of this clonotype. The genes are TRBV5-1 and TRBJ2-1, with 13 bases fitting TRBD2. The CDR3 is 12 amino acids. Germline V gene data show CDR1 as SGHRS and CDR2 as YFSETQ. V was clipped by 5 bases and J by 12 bases; unmatched bases: 2. The CDR3 here is CASRWTSGRQFF. For the CDR3, the DNA is TGCGCCAGCAGATGGACTAGCGGGAGGCAGTTCTTC.

This clonotype appeared many times. The gene calls are TRBV28 and TRBJ2-7, with 7 positions matching TRBD2. Unmatched junction bases numbered 17, after V lost 6 bases and J lost 0 bases. The CDR3 runs 18 residues. Germline lookup yields CDR1 MDHEN and CDR2 SYDVKM. The CDR3 sequence is CASSSPWGSGLLSYEQYF. For the CDR3, the DNA is TGTGCCAGCAGCTCCCCGTGGGGTAGCGGGCTTCTCTCCTACGAGCAGTACTTC.

This clonotype was detected ten times or more. The chain recombines TRBV27 with TRBJ1-2; D not certain. The ends were cut back, 3 bases at V and 2 bases at J, with 10 bases in the middle. This CDR3 has 14 amino acids. CDR1 and CDR2 from the germline V gene are MNHEY and SMNVEV (reference sequence). The CDR3 here is CASSFLPGNYGYTF. CDR3 sequence (DNA): TGTGCCAGCAGTTTTCTCCCTGGGAACTATGGCTACACCTTC.

This clonotype was seen many times. V gene TRBV10-3 combines with J gene TRBJ2-5; TRBD1 aligns across 10 bases. This CDR3 is 15 amino acids long. The ends lost 0 bases at V and 4 bases at J; junction bases unmatched: 2. Germline CDR1 ENHRY, CDR2 SYGVKD. CDR3 coding DNA: TGTGCCATCAGTGAGTCCGACAGGGGGCTAGAGACCCAGTACTTC. This gives the protein CAISESDRGLETQYF.